In its sample, the clone carrying this TCR beta chain was seen a few times. In the original workflow: Reference gene primer amplification in the assay estimated nucleated cell counts. The repertoire was sequenced with immunoSEQ multiplex PCR; TCRdb's copy has only in-frame clones and lacks some. V and J calls and clone size come straight from that table; D and trimming were deduced from the DNA. The sample lists under 200,000 clones, 70% to 80% occurring once. The data were obtained in a study of blood T cell repertoires in COVID-19. On the study more broadly: Material from acute and convalescent COVID-19 was sourced from the United States, Italy and Spain. PBMCs, B-cell-depleted T cells, or T cells were the source of the cDNA or gDNA that made up the material.

Seattle's enrolled individuals joined amid active infection and were then monitored longitudinally. The CDR3 totals 15 residues. The V end was cut by 1 base, the J end by 0 bases, with 9 bases between. Germline V lookup: CDR1 KGHSH, CDR2 LQKENI. Sequencing was performed on peripheral blood. The TCR was taken from a woman aged 55-69 years with COVID-19, enrolled during active disease. This chain uses TRBV18 with TRBJ1-2; D is uncertain. The CDR3: CASSPRPPPNYGYTF. CDR3 sequence (DNA): TGTGCCAGCTCACCACGGCCTCCTCCTAACTATGGCTACACCTTC. Looking up the rest from reference TRBV18 and TRBJ1-2 gives the full variable domain: NAGVMQNPRHLVRRRGQEARLRCSPMKGHSHVYWYRQLPEEGLKFMVYLQKENIIDESGMPKERFSAEFPKEGPSILRIQQVVRGDSAAYFCASSPRPPPNYGYTFGSGTRLTVV.